This paragraph covers one TCR beta chain sequence. The data derive from a study of cytomegalovirus exposure and HLA in healthy donors. Amplification used 60 Vbeta primers and 13 Jbeta primers. Original handling: The count from a later analysis was tens of millions of unique TCR beta chains, some 9.9 million of them shared. Sequenced by immunoSEQ multiplex PCR; TCRdb stores in-frame clones only, minus some. That table supplies the V and J calls and clone size; D and trimming were determined from the DNA. The table has 89,000 or so clones, approximately 72% seen once; the top ten hold approximately 11%. CDR3 length: 12 residues. Germline V gene sequence: CDR1 GTSNPN, CDR2 SVGIG (reference sequence). Likely unrecorded immune exposures existed in these nominally healthy donors.

The sequence came from a man aged 18 to 35 in good health and CMV-seropositive. Specimen: PBMCs. The chain employs TRBV30 and TRBJ2-5; perhaps TRBD1 as D (6 bases). The DNA end lines up better with TRBJ2-7; the J call may be wrong. The CDR3 region has the DNA TGTGCCTGGGGCAGGGGACCCTACGAGCAGTACTTC. It yields the protein CAWGRGPYEQYF.